This T cell receptor beta chain was sequenced for a study of shared clonotypes between healthy human individuals. CD45RO-negative cells were positively selected for CCR7, leaving out terminally differentiated effector memory CD45RA+ cells. Sequenced by immunoSEQ multiplex PCR; TCRdb stores in-frame clones only, minus some. Of about 700,000 clones listed, about 90% were seen once; the top ten hold roughly 24%. Germline CDR1 and CDR2: MDHEN and SYDVKM. The CDR3 consists of 18 residues. Deletions cut 5 bases from V and 4 bases from J, with 24 bases between. The sequenced sample consisted of naive CD8+ T cells sorted from blood. The chain couples TRBV28 to TRBJ2-1; D is perhaps TRBD2 (6 bases). This clonotype was obtained from a man aged 25 to 40 in good health. The CDR3 reads CASSPSRGGGRAYNEQFF. CDR3 bases: TGTGCCAGCAGTCCCTCCCGTGGAGGAGGGAGAGCTTACAATGAGCAGTTCTTC.